This TCR beta chain came from a study of cytotoxic CD8 clonotypes in ibrutinib-treated CLL. About the research overall: Outcomes included approximately 24 partial and 2 complete responses; after median roughly 69 months, approximately 14 stayed remitted and around 12 progressed. Samples had a mean of roughly 260,000 productive templates and roughly 99,000 productive rearrangements.

With V trimmed by 8 bases and J by 0 bases, 2 bases remained unmatched. The germline CDR1 and CDR2 sequences are ENHRY and SYGVKD. This CDR3 is built from 14 residues. With respect to this clone: Its antigen remains unidentified.

Regarding the study as a whole: While tracking circulating CD8+ T-cell counts, baseline clonality exceeded that of age-matched healthy donors.

Researchers set a sequencing depth target of 1 in 200,000 to 1 in 1 million T cells. Sequencing was performed with immunoSEQ multiplex PCR; in TCRdb, only in-frame clones are kept and a portion is missing. The sample carries approximately 57,000 clones, roughly three fifths recorded once. The TCR was taken from a human donor with chronic lymphocytic leukemia. The sample here was PBMCs, taken after 24 months of ibrutinib treatment. The V gene is TRBV10-3, the J gene TRBJ2-3; 10 bases are shared with TRBD2. The DNA of the CDR3 is TGTGCCATCCATAGCGGGGGGAGCACAGATACGCAGTATTTT. It codes for CAIHSGGSTDTQYF.